A selection of T cell receptor beta chains follows, all from one sample in a study of graft-versus-host responses after intestinal transplantation. Measured with immunoSEQ multiplex PCR; TCRdb has only the in-frame clones, and not every one. There are fewer than 120,000 clones in the sample; just under 95% occur only once, and roughly 0.5% lies in the top ten. These receptors' antigens are unknown. The sample in question was unstimulated CD8+ T cells sorted from spleen or lymph node cells, obtained before intestinal transplant. These receptors were taken from a human donor who received an intestinal transplant. Each CDR3 is given with its conserved first and last residue. D genes are given only for firm matches. Clone size is shown for a subset of rows, as once, few, many or a class of expanded clone.

v_gene,d_gene,abundance,j_gene,CDR3nt,CDR3aa
TRBV6-5,.,once,TRBJ2-3,TGTGCCAGCAGTTCCGGCTCGGGGCGGTGGACAGATACGCAGTATTTT,CASSSGSGRWTDTQYF
TRBV6-4,TRBD2,.,TRBJ2-7,TGTGCCAGCAATAACACCCTCAGGGGACTAGCGGGAGGACTGAACGAGCAGTACTTC,CASNNTLRGLAGGLNEQYF
TRBV7-3,.,.,TRBJ2-1,TGTGCCAGCAGCTTAGCGGGGAGCATAGAGGATGAGCAGTTCTTC,CASSLAGSIEDEQFF
TRBV28,.,.,TRBJ2-5,TGTGCCAGCAGTCGGGGATCCGGGGATCAAGAGACCCAGTACTTC,CASSRGSGDQETQYF
TRBV5-6,TRBD2,few,TRBJ2-7,TGTGCCAGCAGCTTGGAGGGAGGGAGAGCCTACGAGCAGTACTTC,CASSLEGGRAYEQYF
TRBV7-9,.,.,TRBJ2-7,TGTGCCAGCAGCTTAGTTGGAGGGGCGCGGGCGGTCTACGAGCAGTACTTC,CASSLVGGARAVYEQYF
TRBV6-5,.,.,TRBJ1-5,TGTGCCAGCAGGGCGGACGGTTTTAATCAGCCCCAGCATTTT,CASRADGFNQPQHF
TRBV15,TRBD2,.,TRBJ2-1,TGTGCCACCAGCAGAGTGGTCCAGCGGGAGAAAAATGAGCAGTTCTTC,CATSRVVQREKNEQFF
TRBV11-2,.,.,TRBJ2-7,TGTGCCAGTTCGCTCAAGGTGGAGCTGTACTTC,CASSLKVELYF
TRBV5-1,.,.,TRBJ1-1,TGCGCCAGCAGCTTAGGGACGGCGCCGAACACTGAAGCTTTCTTT,CASSLGTAPNTEAFF
TRBV11-2,TRBD1,.,TRBJ2-3,TGTGCCAGCAGCAAGCCCCCTGGACAGGAAGATACGCAGTATTTT,CASSKPPGQEDTQYF
TRBV7-3,.,.,TRBJ1-2,TGTGCCAGCAGCTTATATGGAGGGGACGGCTACACCTTC,CASSLYGGDGYTF
TRBV2,.,.,TRBJ2-7,TGTGCCAGCAGTGCCGGGGGTGGTTACGAGCAGTACTTC,CASSAGGGYEQYF
TRBV11-2,.,.,TRBJ1-1,TGTGCCAGCAGCACACCACAGAGGCCATCAGCTTTCTTT,CASSTPQRPSAFF
TRBV5-4,.,.,TRBJ2-7,TGTGCCAGCAGCTCCGGGGCCTACGAGCAGTACTTC,CASSSGAYEQYF
TRBV18,.,.,TRBJ1-1,TGTGCCAGCTCCCGAATGGGTGGGCTCGACACTGAAGCTTTCTTT,CASSRMGGLDTEAFF
TRBV7-9,.,.,TRBJ1-2,TGTGCCAGCAGCTTAGCGTTTAAATTGTCCGTTTACGACTATGGCTACACCTTC,CASSLAFKLSVYDYGYTF
TRBV19,.,.,TRBJ1-5,TGTGCCAGTAGTATCTGGGGCAATCAGCCCCAGCATTTT,CASSIWGNQPQHF
TRBV13,TRBD1,.,TRBJ1-1,TGTGCCAGCAGCGCGACGGGACAGGGAAACACTGAAGCTTTCTTT,CASSATGQGNTEAFF
TRBV7-9,TRBD1,.,TRBJ2-5,TGTGCCAGCAGCTTAGGGGGACAGCGAGAGACCCAGTACTTC,CASSLGGQRETQYF
TRBV27,.,once,TRBJ1-1,TGTGCCAGCAGTTTAAGGTCGGTTAACACTGAAGCTTTCTTT,CASSLRSVNTEAFF
TRBV7-9,.,.,TRBJ1-1,TGTGCCAGCAGCTCGACCCAGACCGACTACACTGAAGCTTTCTTT,CASSSTQTDYTEAFF
TRBV6-5,.,.,TRBJ2-2,TGTGCCAGCAGTTGGGACGGGGCCACCGGGGAGCTGTTTTTT,CASSWDGATGELFF
TRBV7-9,.,.,TRBJ1-1,TGTGCCAGCAGCCGTACGGGGGGGGCTGAAGCTTTCTTT,CASSRTGGAEAFF
TRBV9,.,.,TRBJ1-2,TGTGCCAGCAGCCTTTTAGGGGCGGGCGGGGAATATGGCTACACCTTC,CASSLLGAGGEYGYTF
TRBV13,.,.,TRBJ2-7,TGTGCCAGCAGCTCTGGGCTAGTCTCCTACGAGCAGTACTTC,CASSSGLVSYEQYF
TRBV5-4,.,.,TRBJ1-1,TGTGCCAGCAGCCCACTACAGAACATGAACACTGAAGCTTTCTTT,CASSPLQNMNTEAFF
TRBV30,.,.,TRBJ2-3,TGTGCCTGGACCCCAGTGTCTAGCACAGATACGCAGTATTTT,CAWTPVSSTDTQYF
TRBV10-3,.,.,TRBJ2-7,TGTGCCATCAGTGCCCTGGGGGGGGCATACGAGCAGTACTTC,CAISALGGAYEQYF
TRBV7-3,TRBD1,.,TRBJ2-3,TGTGCCAGCAGCTCGGACAGGAACACAGATACGCAGTATTTT,CASSSDRNTDTQYF
TRBV27,.,once,TRBJ2-7,TGTGCCAGCAGTGACGGACTCAGCTCCTACGAGCAGTACTTC,CASSDGLSSYEQYF
TRBV13,.,.,TRBJ2-1,TGTGCCAGCAGCCCTCCCTACAATGAGCAGTTCTTC,CASSPPYNEQFF
TRBV28,.,.,TRBJ2-6,TGTGCCAGCAGTCCCTTGGGGGGCGCTGGGGCCAACGTCCTGACTTTC,CASSPLGGAGANVLTF
TRBV10-1,TRBD2,.,TRBJ2-1,TGCGCCAGCAGTGAATTAGCGGGAGGTGTAAATGAGCAGTTCTTC,CASSELAGGVNEQFF
TRBV19,TRBD1,.,TRBJ1-5,TGTGCCAGTAGTTCTCGGACAGGGGGCAATCAGCCCCAGCATTTT,CASSSRTGGNQPQHF
TRBV11-3,TRBD1,.,TRBJ1-1,TGTGCCAGCAGCTTGTCCGGGACAGCAAGTGAAGCTTTCTTT,CASSLSGTASEAFF
TRBV11-2,.,.,TRBJ1-3,TGTGCCAGCAGTTTATCTCCGACGGTTTCTGGAAACACCATATATTTT,CASSLSPTVSGNTIYF
TRBV7-2,.,.,TRBJ1-5,TGTGCCAGCAGCTTAGGGGATTATAGCAATCAGCCCCAGCATTTT,CASSLGDYSNQPQHF
TRBV6-1,.,.,TRBJ1-3,TGTGCCAGCAGGGACAGCTCTGGAAACACCATATATTTT,CASRDSSGNTIYF
TRBV11-2,.,.,TRBJ2-7,TGTGCCAGCAGCTTTGGGATATCATACGAGCAGTACTTC,CASSFGISYEQYF
TRBV5-8,TRBD1,.,TRBJ2-2,TGTGCCAGCAGCTTTCGGACGACAGGGACCGGGGAGCTGTTTTTT,CASSFRTTGTGELFF